Presented here are 4 T cell receptor beta chains from one specimen sequenced in a study of blood T cell repertoires in COVID-19. Some clones are missing from TCRdb's copy, which holds only in-frame ones; the method was immunoSEQ multiplex PCR. Of roughly 230,000 clones listed, about 85% are singletons. The sequenced sample consisted of peripheral blood. These receptor sequences come from a woman older than 75 with acute or convalescent COVID-19.

This clone was counted many times. The chain links TRBV7-9 to TRBJ1-1, with 9 bases that match TRBD1. Trimming cost V 4 bases and J 0 bases; bases outside gene matches: 0. The CDR3 is 14 amino acids. Germline V CDR1 and CDR2: SEHNR, FQNEAQ (reference sequence). The DNA for the CDR3 is TGTGCCAGCAGCTGGACAGGGGTGAACACTGAAGCTTTCTTT. This sequence encodes CASSWTGVNTEAFF.

This clone was observed a few times. The chain has TRBV6-4 and TRBJ1-1; 8 bases line up with TRBD1. Germline CDR1 MRHNA, CDR2 SNTAGT. This CDR3 has 15 residues. The V gene end was trimmed by 0 bases and the J gene end by 3 bases; junction bases not matched to a gene: 3. The CDR3 is CASSDSQGAYTEAFF. DNA for the CDR3: TGTGCCAGCAGTGACTCTCAGGGGGCCTACACTGAAGCTTTCTTT.

This chain uses TRBV6-1 with TRBJ1-6, with D possibly matching TRBD1 (5 bases). Trimming stripped 0 bases from V and 6 bases from J, with 12 bases between. Germline V gives CDR1 MNHNS, CDR2 SASEGT. The CDR3 extends over 16 amino acids. The CDR3 nucleotides are TGTGCCAGCAGTGAAGCTGGGGGACTGACTAATTCACCCCTCCACTTT. It encodes CASSEAGGLTNSPLHF.

The J gene is TRBJ2-1, the V gene TRBV2; 7 positions agree with TRBD2. V lost 8 bases and J lost 7; bases outside the gene matches: 8. Germline CDR1 and CDR2: SNHLY and FYNNEI. The CDR3 is 13 amino acids. The CDR3 is CASDASGINEQFF. In nucleotides, the CDR3 is TGTGCCAGCGACGCCAGCGGGATAAATGAGCAGTTCTTC. Complete variable domain (other parts from reference TRBV2 and TRBJ2-1): EPEVTQTPSHQVTQMGQEVILRCVPISNHLYFYWYRQILGQKVEFLVSFYNNEISEKSEIFDDQFSVERPDGSNFTLKIRSTKLEDSAMYFCASDASGINEQFFGPGTRLTVL.